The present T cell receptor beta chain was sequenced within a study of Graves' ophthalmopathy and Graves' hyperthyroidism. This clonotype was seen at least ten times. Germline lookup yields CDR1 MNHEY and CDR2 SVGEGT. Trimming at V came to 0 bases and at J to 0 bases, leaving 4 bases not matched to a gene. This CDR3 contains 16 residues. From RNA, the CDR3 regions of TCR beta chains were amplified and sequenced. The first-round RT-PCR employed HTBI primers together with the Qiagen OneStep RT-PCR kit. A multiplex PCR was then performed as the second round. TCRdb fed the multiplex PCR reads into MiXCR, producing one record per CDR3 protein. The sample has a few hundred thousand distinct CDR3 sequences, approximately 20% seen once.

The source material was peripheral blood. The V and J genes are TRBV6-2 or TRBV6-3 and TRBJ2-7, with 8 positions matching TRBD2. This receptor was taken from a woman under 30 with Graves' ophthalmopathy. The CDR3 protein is CASSYSSSGNSYEQYF. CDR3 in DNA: TGTGCCAGCAGTTACTCGAGTAGCGGGAACTCCTACGAGCAGTACTTC.